Listed below are T cell receptor beta chains from one sample, sequenced in a study of Ad26.COV2.S vaccination and SARS-CoV-2 variants. Clones were read by immunoSEQ multiplex PCR, and TCRdb kept only the in-frame ones, dropping some. The data hold around 450,000 clones, with around 87% observed a single time. The sequencing used peripheral blood, collected in a trial of Ad26.COV2.S vaccine versus placebo. These receptor sequences come from a person between 18 and 65 years old who received the Ad26.COV2.S COVID-19 vaccine or a placebo. CDR3s include the opening cysteine and the closing phenylalanine or tryptophan. The order of the fields is J gene, V gene, D gene, clone size, CDR3 DNA, CDR3 protein. D genes are given only for firm matches. Clone size is shown for a subset of rows, as once, few, many or a class of expanded clone.

j_gene: TRBJ1-4
v_gene: TRBV28
d_gene: NA
abundance: NA
CDR3nt: TGTGCCAGCAGTTTATGGGCCGGTGAAAAACTGTTTTTT
CDR3aa: CASSLWAGEKLFF

j_gene: TRBJ1-5
v_gene: TRBV30
d_gene: NA
abundance: NA
CDR3nt: TGTGCCTGGAGTGTACAGGTGGATCAGCCCCAGCATTTT
CDR3aa: CAWSVQVDQPQHF

j_gene: TRBJ2-1
v_gene: TRBV27
d_gene: TRBD2
abundance: NA
CDR3nt: TGTGCCAGCAGTCTCCTAGCGGGGAGCTCCTACAATGAGCAGTTCTTC
CDR3aa: CASSLLAGSSYNEQFF

j_gene: TRBJ2-7
v_gene: TRBV27
d_gene: NA
abundance: NA
CDR3nt: TGTGCCAGCAGGGGTAGCGGCTACGAGCAGTACTTC
CDR3aa: CASRGSGYEQYF

j_gene: TRBJ1-1
v_gene: TRBV5-6
d_gene: TRBD1
abundance: NA
CDR3nt: TGTGCCAGCAGCTTGGCCGGGGGACAGGGGACGAGGGCCGCTTTCTTT
CDR3aa: CASSLAGGQGTRAAFF

j_gene: TRBJ2-1
v_gene: TRBV4-1
d_gene: NA
abundance: NA
CDR3nt: TGCGCCAGCAGCCAATCCCCGTACAATGAGCAGTTCTTC
CDR3aa: CASSQSPYNEQFF

j_gene: TRBJ2-3
v_gene: TRBV30
d_gene: TRBD1
abundance: NA
CDR3nt: TGTGCCTGGAGTGGGGCAGGGGGAAGGGCAGATACGCAGTATTTT
CDR3aa: CAWSGAGGRADTQYF

j_gene: TRBJ2-3
v_gene: TRBV4-3
d_gene: NA
abundance: NA
CDR3nt: TGCGCCAGCAGCCAATCTTCAGGGAGCATCACAGATACGCAGTATTTT
CDR3aa: CASSQSSGSITDTQYF

j_gene: TRBJ2-2
v_gene: TRBV7-8
d_gene: TRBD2
abundance: NA
CDR3nt: TGTGCCAGCAGCTTAGTGGGGGGGGACACCGGGGAGCTGTTTTTT
CDR3aa: CASSLVGGDTGELFF

j_gene: TRBJ1-4
v_gene: TRBV15
d_gene: NA
abundance: once
CDR3nt: TGTGCCACCAGCAGAGAAGGTTTAACAACTAATGAAAAACTGTTTTTT
CDR3aa: CATSREGLTTNEKLFF

j_gene: TRBJ1-2
v_gene: TRBV5-1
d_gene: NA
abundance: NA
CDR3nt: TGCGCCAGCAGCTTCGAAGGAGCCAGGGGCCAGGGTGGCTACACCTTC
CDR3aa: CASSFEGARGQGGYTF

j_gene: TRBJ2-1
v_gene: TRBV6-2/TRBV6-3
d_gene: NA
abundance: NA
CDR3nt: TGTGCCAGCAGTTACGTCGGTTACGAGCAGTTCTTC
CDR3aa: CASSYVGYEQFF

j_gene: TRBJ2-7
v_gene: TRBV11-2
d_gene: NA
abundance: once
CDR3nt: TGTGCCAGCAGCCCGGTACCGGGGGCTACCTACGAGCAGTACTTC
CDR3aa: CASSPVPGATYEQYF

j_gene: TRBJ2-3
v_gene: TRBV11-2
d_gene: TRBD2
abundance: once
CDR3nt: TGTGCCAGCAGCTTAGATTCGGGAGGAGCTAGCACAGATACGCAGTATTTT
CDR3aa: CASSLDSGGASTDTQYF

j_gene: TRBJ1-6
v_gene: TRBV2
d_gene: NA
abundance: NA
CDR3nt: TGTGCCAGCAGTGCATTCGACAGTGATTCACCCCTCCACTTT
CDR3aa: CASSAFDSDSPLHF

j_gene: TRBJ2-4
v_gene: TRBV7-3
d_gene: TRBD1
abundance: NA
CDR3nt: TGTGCCAGCAGCTATACAGGGGGCGCCAAAAACATTCAGTACTTC
CDR3aa: CASSYTGGAKNIQYF

j_gene: TRBJ2-2
v_gene: TRBV7-9
d_gene: NA
abundance: NA
CDR3nt: TGTGCCAGCAGCTTAGCCCCGCGGGGTAGGTTCGCCGGGGAGCTGTTTTTT
CDR3aa: CASSLAPRGRFAGELFF

j_gene: TRBJ1-6
v_gene: TRBV7-9
d_gene: NA
abundance: NA
CDR3nt: TGTGCCAGCAGCTTCGGATCCAGGGTGGGGAATTCACCCCTCCACTTT
CDR3aa: CASSFGSRVGNSPLHF

j_gene: TRBJ2-1
v_gene: TRBV13
d_gene: TRBD2
abundance: once
CDR3nt: TGTGCCAGCAGCCCCCCATGGTGGCGGGGGGGCGGTGAGCAGTTCTTC
CDR3aa: CASSPPWWRGGGEQFF

j_gene: TRBJ2-3
v_gene: TRBV27
d_gene: TRBD2
abundance: NA
CDR3nt: TGTGCCAGCAGTTCTGGACTAGCGGGGGGCCGGCCGGGCACAGATACGCAGTATTTT
CDR3aa: CASSSGLAGGRPGTDTQYF

j_gene: TRBJ2-2
v_gene: TRBV30
d_gene: NA
abundance: NA
CDR3nt: TGTGCCTGGAGTGTGTTAAGCACCGGGGAGCTGTTTTTT
CDR3aa: CAWSVLSTGELFF

j_gene: TRBJ2-1
v_gene: TRBV5-4
d_gene: TRBD2
abundance: NA
CDR3nt: TGTGCCAGCAGCAAAGGGACTAGCGGGGGGGGCGATGAGCAGTTCTTC
CDR3aa: CASSKGTSGGGDEQFF

j_gene: TRBJ2-5
v_gene: TRBV18
d_gene: NA
abundance: NA
CDR3nt: TGTGCCAGCTCACCATCGGCTCGGGGCACCCAGTACTTC
CDR3aa: CASSPSARGTQYF

j_gene: TRBJ2-1
v_gene: TRBV7-2
d_gene: NA
abundance: NA
CDR3nt: TGTGCCAGCAGACTACCCGGGAGCTCCTACAATGAGCAGTTCTTC
CDR3aa: CASRLPGSSYNEQFF

j_gene: TRBJ2-1
v_gene: TRBV19
d_gene: NA
abundance: NA
CDR3nt: TGTGCCAGTAGTCGGGCGAGCTCCTACAATGAGCAGTTCTTC
CDR3aa: CASSRASSYNEQFF

j_gene: TRBJ1-2
v_gene: TRBV6-6
d_gene: NA
abundance: NA
CDR3nt: TGTGCCAGCAGTGGCTATGGCTACACCTTC
CDR3aa: CASSGYGYTF

j_gene: TRBJ2-7
v_gene: TRBV28
d_gene: TRBD2
abundance: NA
CDR3nt: TGTGCCAGCAGTCGGAGGGGACTAGGCGGCGAGCAGTACTTC
CDR3aa: CASSRRGLGGEQYF

j_gene: TRBJ2-1
v_gene: TRBV24-1
d_gene: TRBD2
abundance: once
CDR3nt: TGTGCCACCAGTGATTTGGCTAGCGGTAAGACTTACAATGAGCAGTTCTTC
CDR3aa: CATSDLASGKTYNEQFF

j_gene: TRBJ1-4
v_gene: TRBV25-1
d_gene: TRBD1
abundance: NA
CDR3nt: TGTGCCAGCAGGGAACGGACAGGGGCTGAAAAACTGTTTTTT
CDR3aa: CASRERTGAEKLFF

j_gene: TRBJ2-5
v_gene: TRBV7-8
d_gene: TRBD2
abundance: NA
CDR3nt: TGTGCCAGCAGCTTAGCCTCTAGCGGGGGGGCCACAGAGACCCAGTACTTC
CDR3aa: CASSLASSGGATETQYF

j_gene: TRBJ2-5
v_gene: TRBV7-2
d_gene: NA
abundance: NA
CDR3nt: TGTGCCAGCAGCCCCCGGGAGACCCAGTACTTC
CDR3aa: CASSPRETQYF

j_gene: TRBJ2-1
v_gene: TRBV6-5
d_gene: NA
abundance: NA
CDR3nt: TGTGCCAGCAGTTATCCAATTGACGAGCAGTTCTTC
CDR3aa: CASSYPIDEQFF

j_gene: TRBJ2-7
v_gene: TRBV29-1
d_gene: NA
abundance: once
CDR3nt: TGCAGCGTTGAAGTCGCCGGAGCCGAGCAGTACTTC
CDR3aa: CSVEVAGAEQYF

j_gene: TRBJ1-2
v_gene: TRBV5-6
d_gene: NA
abundance: NA
CDR3nt: TGTGCCAGCAGCGCGGGAGCCCGGGCTAACTATGGCTACACCTTC
CDR3aa: CASSAGARANYGYTF

j_gene: TRBJ1-6
v_gene: TRBV3-1/TRBV3-2
d_gene: NA
abundance: NA
CDR3nt: TGTGCCAGCAGCTCGAGGGGGGTTTCACCCCTCCACTTT
CDR3aa: CASSSRGVSPLHF

j_gene: TRBJ1-1
v_gene: TRBV7-3
d_gene: TRBD1
abundance: NA
CDR3nt: TGTGCCAGCAGCTTAACGCCAGGGGGCACTGAAGCTTTCTTT
CDR3aa: CASSLTPGGTEAFF

j_gene: TRBJ1-2
v_gene: TRBV4-1
d_gene: NA
abundance: NA
CDR3nt: TGCGCCAGCAGCCTCTCGGGGTATCGTGGCTACACCTTC
CDR3aa: CASSLSGYRGYTF

j_gene: TRBJ1-6
v_gene: TRBV3-1/TRBV3-2
d_gene: NA
abundance: NA
CDR3nt: TGTGCCAGCAGCCAGGACCCCGGTCGAGATTCACCCCTCCACTTT
CDR3aa: CASSQDPGRDSPLHF

j_gene: TRBJ2-3
v_gene: TRBV4-1
d_gene: NA
abundance: NA
CDR3nt: TGCGCCAGCAGCCATGTTTTCACAGATACGCAGTATTTT
CDR3aa: CASSHVFTDTQYF

j_gene: TRBJ1-2
v_gene: TRBV7-2
d_gene: NA
abundance: NA
CDR3nt: TGTGCCAGCAGCTTACGGGCAGGGTACCCGAATGGCTACACCTTC
CDR3aa: CASSLRAGYPNGYTF

j_gene: TRBJ2-3
v_gene: TRBV7-8
d_gene: NA
abundance: NA
CDR3nt: TGTGCCAGCAGCTTTCAAAGGACTATCACAGATACGCAGTATTTT
CDR3aa: CASSFQRTITDTQYF

j_gene: TRBJ1-5
v_gene: TRBV19
d_gene: TRBD1
abundance: NA
CDR3nt: TGTGCCTCTTACCCAGGGGGACATGAACTTAGCAATCAGCCCCAGCATTTT
CDR3aa: CASYPGGHELSNQPQHF

j_gene: TRBJ1-1
v_gene: TRBV19
d_gene: NA
abundance: once
CDR3nt: TGTGCCAGTAGGACTACGGATTTAGGGGGGACTGAAGCTTTCTTT
CDR3aa: CASRTTDLGGTEAFF

j_gene: TRBJ2-5
v_gene: TRBV7-2
d_gene: TRBD2
abundance: NA
CDR3nt: TGTGCCAGCAGCGGGCGGCGGGGGGCCCAAGAGACCCAGTACTTC
CDR3aa: CASSGRRGAQETQYF